This T cell receptor beta chain was captured in a study of cytomegalovirus exposure and HLA in healthy donors (dated by TCRdb to the late 2010s). About the full investigation: In an earlier analysis of 450 to 750 of the donors, about 270 Gb of sequence data and some 100 million unique TCR beta sequences from roughly 180 million T cells were reported. Roughly 320 gigabases of sequencing data and 75 million to 85 million unique TCR sequences made up an early release that covered under 750 HLA-typed donors. Of the roughly 430 genotyped donors, 81% fell in the genetic ancestry cluster associated with self-reported Caucasian donors. The study aimed to test whether signatures of past pathogen exposure could be identified by cataloging public T cell receptors. The study used immunosequencing to profile the T cell repertoires of some 600 subjects and linked those repertoires to cytomegalovirus serostatus. Along with the approximately 670-subject first cohort, a separate validation cohort of 120 different subjects was used. To predict cytomegalovirus infection status, the study combined high-throughput TCR immunosequencing, statistical association of individual TCRs with disease status, and machine learning. To study patterns of TCR occurrence, a later analysis re-analyzed previously published TCR beta repertoires from 700 or so donors and added high-resolution HLA genotyping. The later analysis used no new phenotypic data to find candidate immune exposures, relying instead on TCR beta sequences and their occurrence across donors. To decide whether each TCR beta V gene segment behaved as functional or pseudogenic, an earlier analysis of 587 of the donors relied on high-throughput TCR beta sequencing. Donor age, sex, ethnicity and CMV serostatus were collected together with the repertoire data. A later genetic analysis used genome-wide SNP genotypes for about 55% of the 666 donors, treating that subset as a discovery cohort. Every discovery cohort repertoire had been produced on one sequencing platform. Class I and class II HLA loci were covered by the typing at four-digit resolution. Typing coverage differed by locus: A, B, C, DRB1 and DQB1 were typed in roughly 629-640 donors, DQA1 in about 510, DPA1 in roughly 590, and DPB1 in 450 to 480. A handful of DR-DQ haplotypes were handled as single units for association and clustering because linkage in the cohort was strong. On average, roughly 200,000 unique TCR beta nucleotide sequences were sequenced per donor among a few hundred genotyped donors of the cohort, with roughly 19% of those sequences being non-productive.

On this clone itself: Its antigen is unknown. No base-level quality is on record; no much larger clone is a single base apart.

Results and caveats for the whole study, not just this receptor: A later analysis found that HLA-associated TCR beta chains were more clonally expanded and had lower generation probabilities than equally common non-associated chains. A group of highly shared sequence variants was considered likely to be a technical artifact of the sequencing pipeline. In a later genetic analysis, fewer N-insertions in productive TCRs were reported among donors in an Asian-associated ancestry cluster than the roughly 640-donor mean. Most TCR sequences were observed very rarely across donors, whereas some public TCRs were present in many individuals. HLA typing was unavailable for some donors at each locus, so association tests used only the typed subset. Presence/absence analyses assumed roughly uniform sequencing depth across donors, an assumption that may not hold. A later genetic analysis associated a missense DCLRE1C variant with V-gene and J-gene trimming of TCR beta chains, and an independent cohort replicated the association. A further reported finding was that TCR beta sequences accurately predicted the HLA-A and HLA-B alleles for most subjects in the first cohort. Correlated functional status among segregating V segments might reflect linkage disequilibrium, but an unknown experimental factor could not be ruled out. When HLA alleles, especially DR and DQ, strongly co-occurred, attributing TCR associations to individual alleles was difficult. Some IMGT-functional V segments, including TRBV6-2 and TRBV6-3, could not be distinguished by the 87-base-pair reads and were therefore excluded. An earlier analysis of around 540 of the donors showed that most TCR beta V segments appeared in productive rearrangements either about 87% or about 30% of the time, which broadly matched IMGT annotations. A total of fewer than 200 TCR beta chains were listed by the study as associated with cytomegalovirus. In a later analysis, several top co-occurrence clusters were reported to appear linked to parvovirus B19, influenza, CMV and Epstein-Barr virus. A later analysis found that TCR association rates varied across HLA loci, with DRB1 alleles showing the most associated TCRs and HLA-C alleles the fewest. Immune exposure information for the cohort was limited to CMV serostatus. The authors suggested that the approach could potentially be extended to other disease states and immunological phenotypes. This cohort had only TCR beta chains sequenced, and the lack of alpha or paired-chain data limited which features could be detected. In vitro tests confirmed that a few of the cytomegalovirus-associated TCR beta chains recognize cytomegalovirus antigens. A later analysis associated 15,000 or so TCR beta sequences with specific HLA alleles at a false discovery rate of 0.05. Because counts were too low, about 18 rarely observed V segments, including chromosome 9 orphons, were excluded from the earlier analysis of 587 of the donors. Cytomegalovirus status was reported to be diagnosed by the classifier with high specificity and sensitivity in both the original and validation cohorts. According to a later analysis, most CMV-associated TCR beta chains appeared to be HLA-restricted, and the HLA associations seemed to be driven largely by CMV exposure.

The CDR3 measures 15 amino acids from cysteine to phenylalanine. Only CDR3 DNA remains: 45 bases, in frame from the first base. V gives up 5 bases and J gives up 8 bases, and the segment between their germline ends measures 18 bases. From the germline V gene (reference sequence), CDR1 is SEHNR and CDR2 is FQNEAQ. Receptor amplification or capture employed the immunoSEQ multiplex PCR assay. The multiplex PCR relied on a mix of 60 forward primers for TCR Vbeta segments and 13 reverse primers for TCR Jbeta segments. The CDR3 region of rearranged TCR beta genes was amplified from genomic DNA by a multiplex PCR assay. Amplified TCR beta libraries were sequenced as 87-base-pair reads on the Illumina HiSeq System. On the authors' methods: Across the roughly 700 repertoires, a later analysis counted tens of millions of unique TCR beta chains, 9.5 million to 13 million of which were shared by at least two donors. To remove PCR and sequencing errors, raw reads were error-corrected and collapsed into unique sequences using a nearest-neighbor algorithm that merged closely related sequences. V, D and J gene segments were assigned by aligning CDR3 sequences to IMGT reference sequences. Each retained sequence needed at least a six-nucleotide match to both a V gene segment and a J gene segment. Rearrangements were classified as productive when the CDR3 lacked stop codons and remained in frame with V and J, and all other rearrangements were classified as non-productive. Following IMGT convention, CDR3 was defined as the stretch from the second conserved V-encoded cysteine up to the conserved J-encoded phenylalanine. The earlier analysis of about 560 of the donors excluded any sequence lacking an unambiguous match to a single V gene segment. An earlier analysis of a few hundred of the donors called V segments functional above 56.7% productive rearrangements and segregating when the between-donor standard deviation exceeded 5%. A statistical classification framework was built to diagnose cytomegalovirus status from the catalog of TCR beta chain sequences. A later analysis assigned V and J genes by comparing TCR nucleotide sequences with IMGT/GENE-DB human TR gene sequences. Using the TCRdist pipeline, a later analysis assigned CDR3 sequences along with most-parsimonious VDJ recombination scenarios. In a later analysis, each TCR beta chain was defined by its CDR3 amino acid sequence together with its V-gene family, and reads without a unique V-gene family were excluded. As a way to deal with suspected cross-contamination and a sequencing artifact, a later analysis dropped hundreds of nucleotide sequences that were highly shared and had low generation probability. In a later analysis, a clonal expansion index for each public chain was calculated from normalized within-repertoire ranks of inferred template counts. Generation probabilities in a later analysis came from a VDJ recombination model fitted to out-of-frame rearrangements, and those results were checked against IGoR. A later analysis scored TCR-TCR, TCR-HLA and TCR-CMV co-occurrence with hypergeometric tests, applying a repertoire-size bias correction to TCR pairs. To estimate false discovery rates, a later analysis permuted the HLA or CMV assignments 20 times. In a later analysis, co-occurring TCRs were grouped using DBSCAN, and TCRdist sequence similarity was added for clustering within HLA-allele-positive subsets. For co-occurrence clustering, repertoires with fewer than 30,000 or more than 120,000 public chains were excluded, along with a handful of repertoires with anomalous nucleotide sharing. The immuneACCESS repertoire file appears here via TCRdb, limited to in-frame rearrangements. These files lack a portion of the clones; in checked studies, under half of the deficit traces to unresolved V genes, and the cause of the others is not known. V and J calls and clone size are given by that table; D and trimming were obtained from the DNA. Counted in this sample were 110,000 or so clones; over 65% of them appeared once. 2.5% of the sample lies in the top ten.

The cohort comprised more than 550 healthy bone marrow donors. Cohort members were all nominally healthy when sampled, although unrecorded immune exposures were likely present. The donor was CMV seronegative and was included in the group of a few hundred seronegative cohort members. A peripheral blood sample was collected from each donor, and TCR beta sequencing was performed on peripheral blood mononuclear cells. Genomic DNA extraction from the blood cell samples was performed with the Qiagen DNeasy Blood Extraction Kit. The sample was PBMCs. The sequence was collected from a woman aged 18-29 years in good health and CMV-seronegative. The chain is assembled from TRBV7-9 and TRBJ1-4, with TRBD1 perhaps the D gene, on 5 matching bases. The bases are TGTGCCAGCAGCGACCCCAGGGAGGGAGACGAAAAACTGTTTTTT. This yields the protein CASSDPREGDEKLFF.